This TCR beta chain was profiled in a study of PD-1 blockade in mismatch repair-deficient tumors. Across the study: All were previously treated, progressing patients with 11 to 13 mismatch repair-deficient cancer types.

Libraries were prepared by immunoSEQ multiplex PCR; TCRdb keeps only in-frame clonotypes and omits some of them. The sample has 120,000 or so clones; about 88% are singletons. Every patient had mismatch repair deficiency by PCR or immunohistochemistry. General observations from the study: Rapid post-treatment expansion, then contraction, generally preceding radiologic response, marked tumor-resident clones.

This clone was seen just once. Its antigen is unidentified. In germline, CDR1 is SGHNT, CDR2 YYREEE (reference sequence). Germline trimming cut 4 bases from V and 6 bases from J; bases unmatched to any gene: 5. This CDR3 contains 16 residues. This chain links TRBV5-4 with TRBJ2-1; TRBD2 matches 15 bases. This receptor was obtained from an adult with mismatch repair-deficient cancer. Material: peripheral blood, obtained 44 weeks after starting pembrolizumab. CDR3 nucleotide sequence: TGTGCCAGCAGCCCGGAGGGACTAGCGGGAGGCAATGAGCAGTTCTTC. This gives the protein CASSPEGLAGGNEQFF.